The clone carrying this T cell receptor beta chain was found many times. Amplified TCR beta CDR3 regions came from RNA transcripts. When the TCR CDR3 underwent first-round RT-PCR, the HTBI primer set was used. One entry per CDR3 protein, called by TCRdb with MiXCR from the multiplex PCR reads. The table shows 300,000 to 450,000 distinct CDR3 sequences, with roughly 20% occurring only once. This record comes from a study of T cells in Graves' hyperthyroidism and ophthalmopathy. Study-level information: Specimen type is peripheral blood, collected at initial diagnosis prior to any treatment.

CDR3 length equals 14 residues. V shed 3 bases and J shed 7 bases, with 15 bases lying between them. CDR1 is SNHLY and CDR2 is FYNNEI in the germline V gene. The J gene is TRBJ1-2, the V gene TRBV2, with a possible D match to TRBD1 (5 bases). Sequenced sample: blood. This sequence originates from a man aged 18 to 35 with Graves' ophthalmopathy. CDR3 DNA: TGTGCCAGCAGTGATTGGGACGGATCCCTTGGCTACACCTTC. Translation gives CASSDWDGSLGYTF.